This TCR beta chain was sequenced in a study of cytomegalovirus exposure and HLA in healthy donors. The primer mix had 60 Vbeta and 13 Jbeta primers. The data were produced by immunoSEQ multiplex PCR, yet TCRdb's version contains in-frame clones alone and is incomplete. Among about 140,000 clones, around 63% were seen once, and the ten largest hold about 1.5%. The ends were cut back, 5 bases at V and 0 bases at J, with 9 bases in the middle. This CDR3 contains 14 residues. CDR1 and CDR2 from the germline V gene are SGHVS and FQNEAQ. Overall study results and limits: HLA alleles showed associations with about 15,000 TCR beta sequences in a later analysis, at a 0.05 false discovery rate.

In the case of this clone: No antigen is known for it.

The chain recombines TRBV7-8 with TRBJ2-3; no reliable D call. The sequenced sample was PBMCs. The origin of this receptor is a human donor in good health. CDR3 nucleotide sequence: TGTGCCAGCAGCCCGAGTCGGAGCACAGATACGCAGTATTTT. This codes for CASSPSRSTDTQYF.